These 13 T cell receptor beta chains were all obtained from the same sample, sequenced in a study of cytomegalovirus exposure and HLA in healthy donors. A multiplex PCR was run with 60 Vbeta primers and 13 Jbeta primers. Data came from immunoSEQ multiplex PCR; TCRdb stores just in-frame clones and leaves some out. This repertoire shows under 200,000 clones, over 75% found once; its top ten account for around 0.52%. The sample was PBMCs. Every receptor here comes from a woman aged 50 to 60 in good health and CMV-seronegative.

About this clone: Germline and junction disagree at one end, which may indicate a read error. The CDR3, as DNA: TGTGCCAGGACAACGAACCTAGCGGTAACCACGAATTACACCTACGAGCAGTACTTC. Translating it yields CARTTNLAVTTNYTYEQYF. The chain has TRBV10-2 and TRBJ2-7, with 7 bases identical to TRBD2. Germline V gives CDR1 WSHSY, CDR2 SAAADI. This CDR3 has 19 residues.

This sequence joins TRBV10-3 and TRBJ2-5, with 7 bases that match TRBD1. The DNA end is more similar to TRBJ2-7, so the J call may be wrong. Germline CDR1 ENHRY, CDR2 SYGVKD. The CDR3 contains 16 residues. The CDR3 reads CAISDPTGFALHEQYF. The CDR3 nucleotides are TGTGCCATCAGTGACCCGACAGGGTTCGCTCTCCACGAGCAGTACTTC.

This clone was found once. The chain links TRBV7-2 to TRBJ2-7; TRBD2 matches 12 bases. CDR1 is SGHTA and CDR2 is FQGNSA in the germline V gene. The junction had 10 bases not matched to a gene; V was cut back by 5 bases and J by 5 bases. The CDR3 runs 16 residues. This CDR3 reads CASSAGTSGGRNEQYF. DNA for the CDR3: TGTGCCAGCAGCGCCGGTACTAGCGGGGGGAGGAACGAGCAGTACTTC.

The CDR3 DNA reads TGCGCCAGCAGCTTGGGGACTTTTAGCTCCTACAATGAGCAGTTCTTC. Amino acid sequence: CASSLGTFSSYNEQFF. This rearrangement joins TRBV5-1 to TRBJ2-1; D perhaps matches TRBD2 (5 bases). The CDR3 spans 16 residues. V lost 0 bases and J lost 0, with 10 bases in between. Germline assignment: CDR1 SGHRS and CDR2 YFSETQ.

The chain is built from TRBV5-1 and TRBJ2-7; 11 nucleotides align to TRBD2. J was trimmed by 9 bases and V by 4 bases; bases with no gene match: 6. Germline loops: CDR1 SGHRS, CDR2 YFSETQ. The CDR3 is 13 residues long. The CDR3 DNA reads TGCGCCAGCAGCACTCGTACTAGCGGGGGGCAGTACTTC. Its protein is CASSTRTSGGQYF.

The gene calls are TRBV5-6 and TRBJ1-6; 7 nucleotides align to TRBD1. The CDR3 is 15 residues long. After removal of 3 bases from V and 7 bases from J, the junction contained 7 bases not matched to a gene. Germline assignment: CDR1 SGHDT and CDR2 YYEEEE. The CDR3 DNA follows: TGTGCCAGCAGCTGGAAAGGGACAGAGAATTCACCCCTCCACTTT. Protein product: CASSWKGTENSPLHF.

The V gene is TRBV7-9, the J gene TRBJ2-3; 7 nucleotides line up with TRBD1. CDR3 length: 16 amino acids. Germline-derived CDR1 and CDR2 are SEHNR and FQNEAQ (reference sequence). V lost 5 bases, J lost 5 bases, and 13 bases stayed unmatched. The CDR3 nucleotides read TGTGCCAGCAGCCGATCGTTCGGGACAGAAGAAGATACGCAGTATTTT. This encodes CASSRSFGTEEDTQYF.

The V call is TRBV30, the J call TRBJ2-7; 8 nucleotides agree with TRBD1. Germline CDR1 GTSNPN, CDR2 SVGIG (reference sequence). The CDR3 is 13 amino acids. V lost 3 bases and J lost 9; bases outside the gene matches: 10. The CDR3 DNA is TGTGCCTGGAGCGCGGGACAGGAGCGCCGGCAGTACTTC. Translation: CAWSAGQERRQYF.

The chain is built from TRBV30 and TRBJ1-2; 8 nucleotides agree with TRBD1. The germline gives CDR1 GTSNPN, CDR2 SVGIG (reference sequence). CDR3 size: 15 residues. J was trimmed by 7 bases and V by 4 bases; bases with no gene match: 14. The CDR3 protein is CAWTNQPETGGGYTF. The DNA of the CDR3 is TGTGCCTGGACCAACCAGCCCGAAACAGGGGGTGGCTACACCTTC.

This sequence joins TRBV7-7 and TRBJ2-2; TRBD2 agrees at 9 bases. This CDR3 contains 13 residues. CDR1 SSHAT and CDR2 FNYEAQ come from the germline V gene (reference sequence). This CDR3 reads CAIAGENTGELFF. CDR3 bases: TGTGCTATAGCGGGGGAAAACACCGGGGAGCTGTTTTTT.

The chain has TRBV2 and TRBJ1-4, with 9 bases fitting TRBD1. The CDR3 spans 15 residues. J gave up 8 bases and V 7 bases, and 11 bases lay outside the gene matches. Germline V CDR1 and CDR2: SNHLY, FYNNEI. Here the CDR3 reads CASTPGGQGTEKLFF. CDR3 bases: TGTGCCAGCACTCCGGGGGGACAGGGCACGGAAAAACTGTTTTTT.

The J gene is TRBJ2-3, the V gene TRBV2; 7 bases map to TRBD2. Unmatched junction bases numbered 12, after V lost 11 bases and J lost 4 bases. The CDR3 loop spans 14 amino acids. The V gene's germline CDR1 is SNHLY and CDR2 FYNNEI. The CDR3 DNA follows: TGTGCCCGCACCCGCCGAGCGGGACCAGATACGCAGTATTTT. This codes for CARTRRAGPDTQYF.

The chain joins TRBV4-3 to TRBJ2-3; D remains ambiguous. V was trimmed by 0 bases and J by 2 bases, leaving 12 bases between them. The CDR3 is 16 residues long. CDR1 is LGHNA and CDR2 is YSLEER in the germline V gene. CDR3 sequence reads: CASSQDGEQNTDTQYF. In DNA form, the CDR3 reads TGCGCCAGCAGCCAAGACGGAGAGCAGAACACAGATACGCAGTATTTT.